This TCR beta chain derives from a study of early T cells in non-severe SARS-CoV-2 infection. The ends were cut back, 7 bases at V and 0 bases at J, with 10 bases in the middle. The CDR3 extends over 13 amino acids. Germline lookup yields CDR1 SQVTM and CDR2 ANQGSEA. This clonotype is classed as medium-sized (0.01 to 0.1%). TCRdb reprocessed the 5' RACE reads with MiXCR, giving one entry per CDR3 protein. The data show under 20,000 distinct CDR3 sequences, roughly 4.4% seen once. This sequence was found in an adult who was a healthcare worker with PCR-confirmed SARS-CoV-2 infection or an uninfected control (not recorded which). The chain employs TRBV29-1 and TRBJ1-3; D perhaps matches TRBD1 (6 bases). The sequencing input was whole blood. The CDR3 protein is CSAEDSSGNTIYF. The CDR3 DNA reads TGCAGCGCCGAGGACAGCTCTGGAAACACCATATATTTT.